The 8 T cell receptor beta chains below come from one sample, sequenced in a study of early T cells in non-severe SARS-CoV-2 infection. In TCRdb, the 5' RACE reads were re-called with MiXCR into one record per CDR3 protein. The top ten hold 3% to 3.5% of the sample, which has 90,000 to 130,000 distinct CDR3 sequences, 9.5% to 13% seen once. The specimen sequenced was whole blood. All receptors come from an adult who was a healthcare worker with PCR-confirmed SARS-CoV-2 infection or an uninfected control (not recorded which).

This clonotype has a handful of counts. J is TRBJ2-7 and V is TRBV4-2; 9 bases line up with TRBD2. J gave up 3 bases and V 0 bases, and 3 bases lay outside the gene matches. This CDR3 has 15 amino acids. The germline V gene has CDR1 LGHNA and CDR2 YNFKEQ. Here the CDR3 DNA reads TGTGCCAGCAGCCAAGAACTAGCGGGCTACTACGAGCAGTACTTC. It encodes CASSQELAGYYEQYF.

This clonotype was observed at least ten times. The genes are TRBV3-1 and TRBJ2-3; perhaps TRBD2 as D (6 bases). This CDR3 has 16 amino acids. The germline CDR1 and CDR2 sequences are LGHDT and YNNKEL (reference sequence). V was shortened by 4 bases and J by 2 bases, with 16 bases between the two germline ends. The CDR3 sequence is CASSPGRGTPTDTQYF. CDR3 nucleotides: TGTGCCAGCAGCCCGGGGCGGGGCACCCCCACAGATACGCAGTATTTT.

This clonotype was observed many times. The V gene is TRBV3-1, the J gene TRBJ1-6, with 7 nucleotides matching TRBD1. V gave up 6 bases and J gave up 12 bases; unmatched junction bases: 5. Germline V CDR1 and CDR2: LGHDT, YNNKEL (reference sequence). The CDR3 runs 12 residues. CDR3 in amino acids: CASRTPGGPLHF. The CDR3 DNA reads TGTGCCAGCAGGACCCCAGGGGGACCCCTCCACTTT.

The table lists this clonotype with many counts. This chain uses TRBV7-6 with TRBJ1-5; tentatively, D is TRBD1 (5 bases). CDR1 and CDR2 (germline): SGHVS, FNYEAQ. Trimming removed 0 bases at V and 4 bases at J, with 10 bases between. The CDR3 spans 15 residues. CDR3 sequence: CASSLAPGLNQPQHF. The CDR3 coding sequence is TGTGCCAGCAGCTTAGCGCCAGGGTTAAATCAGCCCCAGCATTTT.

This clonotype was recorded at least ten times. This chain links TRBV11-3 with TRBJ2-1, with D perhaps given as TRBD1 or TRBD2 (5 bases each). Trimming cost V 5 bases and J 0 bases, with 17 bases left between them. The germline V gene has CDR1 SGHNT and CDR2 YENEEA. This CDR3 contains 17 residues. In nucleotides, the CDR3 is TGTGCCAGCAGCCGCTATCCGGGGCGAGCCTCCTACAATGAGCAGTTCTTC. This translates into CASSRYPGRASYNEQFF. The variable domain in full, completed from reference TRBV11-3 and TRBJ2-1, reads EAGVVQSPRYKIIEKKQPVAFWCNPISGHNTLYWYLQNLGQGPELLIRYENEEAVDDSQLPKDRFSAERLKGVDSTLKIQPAELGDSAVYLCASSRYPGRASYNEQFFGPGTRLTVL.

The chain joins TRBV29-1 to TRBJ1-3; 7 positions agree with TRBD1. J was trimmed by 4 bases and V by 5 bases; bases with no gene match: 11. Per germline, CDR1 SQVTM and CDR2 ANQGSEA. The CDR3 has 15 amino acids. The CDR3, as DNA: TGCAGCGTTACTCTTACAGGGGTTTCGGGAAACACCATATATTTT. It codes for CSVTLTGVSGNTIYF. Based on the CDR3 plus reference TRBV29-1 and TRBJ1-3, the full variable domain is SAVISQKPSRDICQRGTSLTIQCQVDSQVTMMFWYRQQPGQSLTLIATANQGSEATYESGFVIDKFPISRPNLTFSTLTVSNMSPEDSSIYLCSVTLTGVSGNTIYFGEGSWLTVV.

This clonotype has a count of ten or more. The V gene is TRBV3-1, the J gene TRBJ2-7; the D is unclear. The germline CDR1 and CDR2 sequences are LGHDT and YNNKEL (reference sequence). There are 14 residues in the CDR3. V was cut by 0 bases and J by 1 base, with 7 bases left in between. The CDR3 region has the DNA TGTGCCAGCAGCCAAGAATCGAGGTCCTACGAGCAGTACTTC. This sequence encodes CASSQESRSYEQYF.

The chain couples TRBV9 to TRBJ2-2; no clear D. V was cut by 0 bases and J by 5 bases, with 8 bases left in between. This CDR3 is 14 amino acids long. Germline CDR1 and CDR2: SGDLS and YYNGEE. The CDR3 reads CASSVDWATGELFF. CDR3 DNA: TGTGCCAGCAGCGTAGATTGGGCGACCGGGGAGCTGTTTTTT.